This TCR gamma chain was obtained from a study of gamma delta lymphoproliferative disorders and STAT genes. Whole-study context: The LymphoTrack Dx TCRG Assay amplified gamma chains from at least 50 ng of genomic DNA. Findings and limits, study-wide: Nearly all major patient gamma and delta clonotypes were public.

TCRdb called clones anew from the multiplex PCR reads with CATT. The sample yields under 2,500 gamma-chain clones, about 12% seen once. This clone is medium-sized (0.01 to 0.1%) within its sample. The antigen is undetermined. Because the CDR3's place on the DNA is in doubt, the DNA is left out and the CDR3 is given as listed by TCRdb. The same CDR3 also results from other DNA sequences found in this sample. Genomic DNA from isolated PBMCs served as the sequencing template. The CDR3 is 19 amino acids in total, end residues counted. This TCR was sampled from a human donor with gamma-delta T-cell large granular lymphocyte leukemia. No J gene was named, though the V gene is TRGV11. TRGV11 is sorted into the ORF group, with uncertain function. The sample taken for sequencing was blood. The CDR3 sequence: CTTVPAGLGTLVGYYKKLF.